Sequencing of this T cell receptor (beta chain) was carried out in a study of T cells in Graves' hyperthyroidism and ophthalmopathy. The CDR3 length is 14 residues. Germline V lookup: CDR1 SGDLS, CDR2 YYNGEE. Trimming at V came to 1 base and at J to 4 bases, leaving 4 bases not matched to a gene. Orbital computed tomography, thyroid ultrasound, serum thyroxine and TRAb, and clinical symptoms together informed the diagnoses. Researchers amplified the TCR beta CDR3 regions from RNA transcripts. In the first-round RT-PCR of the TCR CDR3, the HTBI primer set was used. Each CDR3 protein is one row after TCRdb ran MiXCR on the multiplex PCR reads. The sample lists around 420,000 distinct CDR3 sequences, around 14% occurring once.

Sequencing was performed on blood. The sequence was obtained from a woman aged 18-30 years with Graves' hyperthyroidism. The chain joins TRBV9 to TRBJ2-5, with 7 bases identical to TRBD2. CDR3 nucleotides: TGTGCCAGCAGCGTAAGCGGGAATGTAGAGACCCAGTACTTC. It translates to CASSVSGNVETQYF.